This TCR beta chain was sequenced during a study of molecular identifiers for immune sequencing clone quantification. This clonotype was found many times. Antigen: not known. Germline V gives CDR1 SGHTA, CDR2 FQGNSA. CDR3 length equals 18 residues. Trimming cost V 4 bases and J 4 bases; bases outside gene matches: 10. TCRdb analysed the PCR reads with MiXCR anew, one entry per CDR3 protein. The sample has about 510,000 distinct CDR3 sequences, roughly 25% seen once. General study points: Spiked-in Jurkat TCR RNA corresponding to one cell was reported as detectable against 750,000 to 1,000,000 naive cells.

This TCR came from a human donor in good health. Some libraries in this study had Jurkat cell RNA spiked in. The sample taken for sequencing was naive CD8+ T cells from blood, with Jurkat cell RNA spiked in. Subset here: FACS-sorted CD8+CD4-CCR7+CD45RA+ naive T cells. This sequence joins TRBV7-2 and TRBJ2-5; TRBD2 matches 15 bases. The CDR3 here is CASSYGLAGGPSTETQYF. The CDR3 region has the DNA TGTGCCAGCAGCTACGGACTAGCGGGAGGGCCGTCGACAGAGACCCAGTACTTC. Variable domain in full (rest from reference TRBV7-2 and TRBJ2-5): GAGVSQSPSNKVTEKGKDVELRCDPISGHTALYWYRQSLGQGLEFLIYFQGNSAPDKSGLPSDRFSAERTGGSVSTLTIQRTQQEDSAVYLCASSYGLAGGPSTETQYFGPGTRLLVL.